This T cell receptor beta chain was identified during a study of T cells in Graves' hyperthyroidism and ophthalmopathy. The investigators amplified TCR beta CDR3 regions from RNA transcripts. TCR CDR3 regions were first amplified by RT-PCR with HTBI primers. Each CDR3 protein gets one entry after TCRdb re-called the multiplex PCR reads with MiXCR. The data show approximately 610,000 distinct CDR3 sequences, around 15% seen once. Study findings and constraints: Patients with ophthalmopathy were separated from those with stable hyperthyroidism by a 13 V-J model.

This clonotype was found many times. Its specificity is unknown. The diagnostic basis comprised clinical symptoms, serum thyroxine and TRAb, thyroid ultrasound and orbital computed tomography. 9 to 10 ml fresh peripheral blood yielded the PBMCs. This TCR came from a woman in her forties with Graves' ophthalmopathy. Material: blood.

DNA for the CDR3: TGTGCCAGCAGCTTAGAGGCAGACGGGCAATCAGGCTACACCTTC. This encodes CASSLEADGQSGYTF. This chain connects TRBV11-3 to TRBJ1-2, with no clear D. Germline lookup yields CDR1 SGHNT and CDR2 YENEEA. The CDR3 contains 15 residues. V dropped 0 bases and J dropped 8 bases, with 16 bases sitting between them.